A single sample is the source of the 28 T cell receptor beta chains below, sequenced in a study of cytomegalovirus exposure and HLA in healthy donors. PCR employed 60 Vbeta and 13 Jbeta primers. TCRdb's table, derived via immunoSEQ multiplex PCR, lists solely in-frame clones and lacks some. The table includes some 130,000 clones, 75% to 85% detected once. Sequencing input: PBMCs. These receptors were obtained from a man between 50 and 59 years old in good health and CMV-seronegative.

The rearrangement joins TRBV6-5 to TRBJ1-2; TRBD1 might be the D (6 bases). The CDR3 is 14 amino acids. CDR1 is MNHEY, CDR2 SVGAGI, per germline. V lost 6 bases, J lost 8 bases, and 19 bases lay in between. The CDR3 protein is CASRKTGMLTGYTF. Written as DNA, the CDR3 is TGTGCCAGCAGGAAGACAGGCATGCTTACGGGCTACACCTTC.

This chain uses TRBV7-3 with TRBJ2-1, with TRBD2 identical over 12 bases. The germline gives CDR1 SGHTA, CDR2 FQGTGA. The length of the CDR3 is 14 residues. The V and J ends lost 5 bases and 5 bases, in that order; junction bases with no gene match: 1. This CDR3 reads CASSLAGGNNEQFF. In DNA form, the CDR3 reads TGTGCCAGCAGCCTAGCGGGGGGGAACAATGAGCAGTTCTTC.

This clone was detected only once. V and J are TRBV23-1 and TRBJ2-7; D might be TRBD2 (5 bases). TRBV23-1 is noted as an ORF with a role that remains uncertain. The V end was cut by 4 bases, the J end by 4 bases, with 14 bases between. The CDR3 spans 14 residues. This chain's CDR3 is CASSPDLRRYEQYF. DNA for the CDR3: TGCGCCAGCAGTCCGGACCTTCGGAGGTACGAGCAGTACTTC.

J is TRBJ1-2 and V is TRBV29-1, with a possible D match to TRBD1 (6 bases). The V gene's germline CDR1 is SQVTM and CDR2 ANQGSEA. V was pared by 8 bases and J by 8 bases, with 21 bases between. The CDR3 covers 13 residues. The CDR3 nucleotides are TGCAGCATTACAGACAGGTCTCGGGCCGGCTACACCTTC. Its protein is CSITDRSRAGYTF.

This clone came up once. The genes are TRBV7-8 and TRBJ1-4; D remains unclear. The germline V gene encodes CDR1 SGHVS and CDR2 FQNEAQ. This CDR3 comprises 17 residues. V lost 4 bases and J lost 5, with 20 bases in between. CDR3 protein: CASSSSPRYRGNEKLFF. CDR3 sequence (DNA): TGTGCCAGCAGCTCTTCACCAAGATACAGAGGGAATGAAAAACTGTTTTTT.

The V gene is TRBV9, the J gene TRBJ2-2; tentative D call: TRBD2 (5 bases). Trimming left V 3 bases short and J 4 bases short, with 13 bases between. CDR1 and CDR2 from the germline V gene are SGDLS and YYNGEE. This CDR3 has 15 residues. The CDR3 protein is CASSDLAIATGELFF. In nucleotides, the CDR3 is TGTGCCAGCAGCGATCTAGCTATAGCCACCGGGGAGCTGTTTTTT. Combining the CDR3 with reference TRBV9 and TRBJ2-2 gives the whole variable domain DSGVTQTPKHLITATGQRVTLRCSPRSGDLSVYWYQQSLDQGLQFLIQYYNGEERAKGNILERFSAQQFPDLHSELNLSSLELGDSALYFCASSDLAIATGELFFGEGSRLTVL.

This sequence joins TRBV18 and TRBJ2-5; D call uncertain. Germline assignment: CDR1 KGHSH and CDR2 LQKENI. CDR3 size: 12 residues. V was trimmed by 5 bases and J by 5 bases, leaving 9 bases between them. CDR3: CASSDSRETQYF. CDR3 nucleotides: TGTGCCAGCTCAGACTCGAGGGAGACCCAGTACTTC.

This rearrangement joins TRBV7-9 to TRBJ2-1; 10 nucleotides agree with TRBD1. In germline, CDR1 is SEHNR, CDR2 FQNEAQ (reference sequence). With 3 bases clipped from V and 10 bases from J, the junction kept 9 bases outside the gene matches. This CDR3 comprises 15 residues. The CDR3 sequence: CASSLVPGQGSEQFF. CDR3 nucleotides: TGTGCCAGCAGCTTGGTCCCGGGACAGGGGTCGGAGCAGTTCTTC.

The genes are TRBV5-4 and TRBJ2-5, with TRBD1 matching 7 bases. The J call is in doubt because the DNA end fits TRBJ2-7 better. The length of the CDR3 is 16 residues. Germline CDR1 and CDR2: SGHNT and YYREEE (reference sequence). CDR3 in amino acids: CASSLERQGSAYEQYF. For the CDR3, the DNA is TGTGCCAGCAGCTTGGAGAGACAGGGAAGCGCCTACGAGCAGTACTTC.

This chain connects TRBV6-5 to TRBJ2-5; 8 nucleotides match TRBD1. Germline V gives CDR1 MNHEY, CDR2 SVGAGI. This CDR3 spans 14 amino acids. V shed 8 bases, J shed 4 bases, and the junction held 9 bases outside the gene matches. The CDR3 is CASHTSGGPETQYF. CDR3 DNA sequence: TGTGCCAGCCACACGTCAGGGGGCCCAGAGACCCAGTACTTC.

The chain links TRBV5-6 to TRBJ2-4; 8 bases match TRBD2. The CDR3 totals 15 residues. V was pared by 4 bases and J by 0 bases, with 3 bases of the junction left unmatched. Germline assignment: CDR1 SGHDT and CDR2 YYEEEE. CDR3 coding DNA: TGTGCCAGCAGCCCGGGAGGGCTAGCCAAAAACATTCAGTACTTC. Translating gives CASSPGGLAKNIQYF.

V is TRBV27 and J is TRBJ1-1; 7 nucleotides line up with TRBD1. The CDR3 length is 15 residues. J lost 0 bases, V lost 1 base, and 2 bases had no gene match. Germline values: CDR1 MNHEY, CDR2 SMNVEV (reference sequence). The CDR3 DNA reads TGTGCCAGCAGTTTATGGGGACAGATGAACACTGAAGCTTTCTTT. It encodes CASSLWGQMNTEAFF.

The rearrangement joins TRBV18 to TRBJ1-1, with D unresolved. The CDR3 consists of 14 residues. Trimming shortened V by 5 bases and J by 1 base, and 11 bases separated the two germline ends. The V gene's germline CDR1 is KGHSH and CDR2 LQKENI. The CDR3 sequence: CASSAGPQNTEAFF. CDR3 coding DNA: TGTGCCAGCTCAGCTGGGCCACAGAACACTGAAGCTTTCTTT.

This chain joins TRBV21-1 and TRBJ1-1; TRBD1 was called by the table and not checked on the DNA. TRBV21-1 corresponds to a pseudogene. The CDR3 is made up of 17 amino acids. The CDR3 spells CASSKVRDSSSNTEAFF. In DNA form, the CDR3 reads TGTGCCAGCAGCAAAGTAAGGGACAGCTCTTCGAACACTGAAGCTTTCTTT.

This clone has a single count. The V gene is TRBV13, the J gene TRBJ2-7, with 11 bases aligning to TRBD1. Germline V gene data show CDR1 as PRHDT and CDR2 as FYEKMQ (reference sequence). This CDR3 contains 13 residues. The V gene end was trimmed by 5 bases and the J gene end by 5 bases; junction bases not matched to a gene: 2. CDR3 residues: CASSLGQGDEQYF. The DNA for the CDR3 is TGTGCCAGCAGCCTGGGACAGGGGGACGAGCAGTACTTC.

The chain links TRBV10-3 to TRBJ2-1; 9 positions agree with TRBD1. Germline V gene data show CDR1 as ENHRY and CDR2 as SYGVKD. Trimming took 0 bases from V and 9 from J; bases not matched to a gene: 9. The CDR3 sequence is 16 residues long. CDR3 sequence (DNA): TGTGCCATCAGTGAGTCGAACGGACAGGGGAGATTTGAGCAGTTCTTC. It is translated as CAISESNGQGRFEQFF.

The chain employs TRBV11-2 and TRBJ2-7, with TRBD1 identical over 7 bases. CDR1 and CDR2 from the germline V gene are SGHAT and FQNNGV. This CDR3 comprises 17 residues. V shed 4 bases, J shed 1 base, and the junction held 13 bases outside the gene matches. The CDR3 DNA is TGTGCCAGCAGCTCCTTAACCGGGACAGCTAATTCCTACGAGCAGTACTTC. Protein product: CASSSLTGTANSYEQYF. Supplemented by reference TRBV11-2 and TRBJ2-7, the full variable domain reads EAGVAQSPRYKIIEKRQSVAFWCNPISGHATLYWYQQILGQGPKLLIQFQNNGVVDDSQLPKDRFSAERLKGVDSTLKIQPAKLEDSAVYLCASSSLTGTANSYEQYFGPGTRLTVT.

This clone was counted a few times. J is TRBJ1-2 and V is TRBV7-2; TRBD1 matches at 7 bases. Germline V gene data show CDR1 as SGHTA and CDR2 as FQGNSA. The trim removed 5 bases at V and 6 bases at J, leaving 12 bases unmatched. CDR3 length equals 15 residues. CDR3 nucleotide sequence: TGTGCCAGCAGCCCGTCGACAGGGAAGAAAGATGGCTACACCTTC. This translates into CASSPSTGKKDGYTF.

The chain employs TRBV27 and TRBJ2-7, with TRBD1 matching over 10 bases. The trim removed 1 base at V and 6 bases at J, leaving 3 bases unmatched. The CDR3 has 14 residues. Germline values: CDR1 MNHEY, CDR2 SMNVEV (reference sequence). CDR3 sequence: CASSLWGTGVEQYF. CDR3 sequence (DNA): TGTGCCAGCAGTTTATGGGGGACAGGGGTCGAGCAGTACTTC.

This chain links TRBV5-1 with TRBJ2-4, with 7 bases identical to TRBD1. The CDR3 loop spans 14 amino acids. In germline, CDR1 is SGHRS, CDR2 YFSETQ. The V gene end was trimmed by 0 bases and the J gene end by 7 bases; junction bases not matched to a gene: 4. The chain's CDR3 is CASSLGDSRNIQYF. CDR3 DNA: TGCGCCAGCAGCTTGGGGGACAGTCGGAACATTCAGTACTTC.

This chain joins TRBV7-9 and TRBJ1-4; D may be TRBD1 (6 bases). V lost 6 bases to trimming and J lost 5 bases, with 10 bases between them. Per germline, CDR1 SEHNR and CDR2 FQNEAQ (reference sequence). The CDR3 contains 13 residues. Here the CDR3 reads CASRRGQNEKLFF. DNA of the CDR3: TGTGCCAGCAGACGTGGACAGAATGAAAAACTGTTTTTT. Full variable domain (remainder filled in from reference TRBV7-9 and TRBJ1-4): DTGVSQNPRHKITKRGQNVTFRCDPISEHNRLYWYRQTLGQGPEFLTYFQNEAQLEKSRLLSDRFSAERPKGSFSTLEIQRTEQGDSAMYLCASRRGQNEKLFFGSGTQLSVL.

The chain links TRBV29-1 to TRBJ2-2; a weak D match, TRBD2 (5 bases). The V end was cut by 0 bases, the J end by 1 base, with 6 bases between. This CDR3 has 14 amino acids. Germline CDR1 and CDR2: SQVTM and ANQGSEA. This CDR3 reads CSVEDGGNTGELFF. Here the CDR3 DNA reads TGCAGCGTTGAAGATGGAGGGAACACCGGGGAGCTGTTTTTT.

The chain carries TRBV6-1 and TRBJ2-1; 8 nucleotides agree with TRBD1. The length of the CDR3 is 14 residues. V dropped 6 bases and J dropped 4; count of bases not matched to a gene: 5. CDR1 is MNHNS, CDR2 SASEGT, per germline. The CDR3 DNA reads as TGTGCCAGCAGAACGGGACAGGAGTACAATGAGCAGTTCTTC. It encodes CASRTGQEYNEQFF.

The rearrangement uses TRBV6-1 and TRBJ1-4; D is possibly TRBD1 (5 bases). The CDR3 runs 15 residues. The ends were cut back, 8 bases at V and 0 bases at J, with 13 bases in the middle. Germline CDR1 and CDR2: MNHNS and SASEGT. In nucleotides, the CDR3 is TGTGCCAGCGGCCTCACAGGCGCAACTAATGAAAAACTGTTTTTT. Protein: CASGLTGATNEKLFF.

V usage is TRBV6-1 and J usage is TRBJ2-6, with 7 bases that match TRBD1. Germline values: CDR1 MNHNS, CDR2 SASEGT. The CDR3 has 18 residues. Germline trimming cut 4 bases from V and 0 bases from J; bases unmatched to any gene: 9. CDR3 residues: CASSARDSLNSGANVLTF. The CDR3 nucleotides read TGTGCCAGCAGTGCCCGGGACAGTCTCAACTCTGGGGCCAACGTCCTGACTTTC.

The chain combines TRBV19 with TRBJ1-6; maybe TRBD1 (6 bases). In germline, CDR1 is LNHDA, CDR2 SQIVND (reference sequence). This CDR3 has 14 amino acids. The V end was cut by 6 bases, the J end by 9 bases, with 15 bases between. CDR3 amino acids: CASRLTGFRSPLHF. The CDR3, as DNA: TGTGCCAGTAGGCTAACAGGGTTCCGTTCACCCCTCCACTTT. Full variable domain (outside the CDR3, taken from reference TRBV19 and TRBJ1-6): DGGITQSPKYLFRKEGQNVTLSCEQNLNHDAMYWYRQDPGQGLRLIYYSQIVNDFQKGDIAEGYSVSREKKESFPLTVTSAQKNPTAFYLCASRLTGFRSPLHFGNGTRLTVT.

CDR3 sequence: CASSLGTSGAPYYEQYF. CDR3 in DNA: TGTGCCAGCAGCCTCGGGACTAGCGGGGCCCCCTACTACGAGCAGTACTTC. The chain employs TRBV7-8 and TRBJ2-7, with 13 bases that match TRBD2. This CDR3 region has 17 residues. The V segment lost 5 bases and the J segment 3 bases; nucleotides outside the gene matches: 10. Germline-derived CDR1 and CDR2 are SGHVS and FQNEAQ.

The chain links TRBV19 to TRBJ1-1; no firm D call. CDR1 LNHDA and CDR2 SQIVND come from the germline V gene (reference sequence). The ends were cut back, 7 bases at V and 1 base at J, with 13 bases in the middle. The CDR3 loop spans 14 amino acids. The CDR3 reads CASTPRSRNTEAFF. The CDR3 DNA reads TGTGCCAGTACTCCGAGGAGTAGGAACACTGAAGCTTTCTTT.